These T cell receptor beta chains were read from a single sample in a study of blood T cell repertoires in COVID-19. Generated by immunoSEQ multiplex PCR, the TCRdb table keeps only in-frame clones and is missing some. The sample yields roughly 280,000 clones, about 90% seen once. The sequenced sample consisted of peripheral blood. The receptors come from a woman aged 30 to 39 with COVID-19, enrolled during active disease. The CDR3 runs from the conserved cysteine through the conserved F or W. Fields, in order: D gene, clone size, J gene, V gene, CDR3 DNA, CDR3 protein. The D gene is left open where the match is weak. Rows give clone size only sometimes, using once, few, many, or a class for an expanded clone.

.,.,TRBJ2-5,TRBV11-2,TGTGCCAGCAGCCAAATCGGTCTCGGAGTCACTGAGACCCAGTACTTC,CASSQIGLGVTETQYF
.,.,TRBJ1-2,TRBV19,TGTGCCAGTAGCGCGGGACGGAACTATGGCTACACCTTC,CASSAGRNYGYTF
TRBD2,.,TRBJ2-1,TRBV3-1/TRBV3-2,TGTGCCAGCAGCCAGGGACTAGCGGGAAAGAATGAGCAGTTCTTC,CASSQGLAGKNEQFF
.,.,TRBJ1-1,TRBV28,TGTGCCAGCAGTTTAAAAATTATGGGGCCGGGACTATTCACTGGGGCTTTCTTT,CASSLKIMGPGLFTGAFF
TRBD1,.,TRBJ2-7,TRBV27,TGTGCCAGTACCGATCCGGGACAGGGGGGGTACGAGCAGTACTTC,CASTDPGQGGYEQYF
TRBD2,.,TRBJ2-2,TRBV6-6,TGTGCCAGCAGTACGAGACTAGCGGGATTAACCGGGGAGCTGTTTTTT,CASSTRLAGLTGELFF
TRBD2,.,TRBJ2-1,TRBV5-1,TGCGCCAGCAGCTTGGGGGAGGGGTCCTACAATGAGCAGTTCTTC,CASSLGEGSYNEQFF
.,few,TRBJ1-1,TRBV12-5,TGTGCTAGTGGTGCGGGGCGGAACACTGAAGCTTTCTTT,CASGAGRNTEAFF
TRBD1,.,TRBJ2-6,TRBV4-1,TGCGCCAGCAGCCCAAGGGACAGGGCGGACGGGGCCAACGTCCTGACTTTC,CASSPRDRADGANVLTF
TRBD1,.,TRBJ2-5,TRBV5-1,TGCGCCAGCAGCCAAGGACAGGCCCCGGGCGGCGGGACCCAGTACTTC,CASSQGQAPGGGTQYF
TRBD1,.,TRBJ1-2,TRBV10-1,TGCGCCAGCAGTGAGGGGGACAGGGGGAACTATGGCTACACCTTC,CASSEGDRGNYGYTF
.,.,TRBJ1-6,TRBV6-5,TGTGCCAGCAGGGATAGAGCGTCCTATAATTCACCCCTCCACTTT,CASRDRASYNSPLHF
.,.,TRBJ1-1,TRBV6-2/TRBV6-3,TGTGCCAGCAGTTACGTCCCCATTCGAGGCACTGAAGCTTTCTTT,CASSYVPIRGTEAFF
.,.,TRBJ2-7,TRBV5-1,TGCGCCAGCAGCTTAGGAGATCACCCCGACGAGCAGTACTTC,CASSLGDHPDEQYF
TRBD2,.,TRBJ2-1,TRBV2,TGTGCCAGCAGTGTAAGCGGGAGGACATCCTACAATGAGCAGTTCTTC,CASSVSGRTSYNEQFF
.,few,TRBJ1-6,TRBV30,TGTGCCTGGAGTGTGAAGGGGCTGTTTTCACCCCTCCACTTT,CAWSVKGLFSPLHF
.,.,TRBJ1-5,TRBV5-6,TGTGCCAGCAGCTTGTACAATCAGCCCCAGCATTTT,CASSLYNQPQHF
TRBD1,.,TRBJ1-3,TRBV19,TGTGCCAGCCAACCCGGGACAGGGGGACGAAACACCATATATTTT,CASQPGTGGRNTIYF
TRBD2,.,TRBJ2-7,TRBV4-2,TGTGCCAGCGAAGGGCCGGGGGGGGAGCAGTACTTC,CASEGPGGEQYF
.,.,TRBJ2-5,TRBV12-3/TRBV12-4,TGTGCCACCAGGGTCGGGGGTCAAGAGACCCAGTACTTC,CATRVGGQETQYF
.,.,TRBJ2-1,TRBV29-1,TGCAGCGTTGAAGAGGTTGCAGTGGGCGGGAATGAGCAGTTCTTC,CSVEEVAVGGNEQFF
TRBD2,.,TRBJ2-2,TRBV7-3,TGTGCCAGCAGCTTTCGACTAGCGGGAGACACCGGGGAGCTGTTTTTT,CASSFRLAGDTGELFF
TRBD2,.,TRBJ2-3,TRBV9,TGTGCCAGCAGCGTAGAGGGACTAGCGGGGGATACGCAGTATTTT,CASSVEGLAGDTQYF
.,.,TRBJ2-2,TRBV5-1,TGCGCCAGCAGCTTGGGGTATCGGGGCACCGGGGAGCTGTTTTTT,CASSLGYRGTGELFF
.,once,TRBJ1-2,TRBV11-2,TGTGCCAGCAGCTTAGATCTGTCAGGGGCGGGTGGCTACACCTTC,CASSLDLSGAGGYTF
TRBD1,.,TRBJ2-7,TRBV2,TGTGCCAGCAGGGTGGGACAGGGGCCCTCCTACGAGCAGTACTTC,CASRVGQGPSYEQYF
TRBD2,.,TRBJ2-3,TRBV19,TGTGCCAGCCGTGGGGGACTAGCGTTCACAGATACGCAGTATTTT,CASRGGLAFTDTQYF
TRBD2,.,TRBJ2-7,TRBV4-3,TGCGCCAGCAGCCTCAGACTAGCGGCCTACGAGCAGTACTTC,CASSLRLAAYEQYF
.,.,TRBJ2-7,TRBV6-5,TGTGCCAGCAGAGGGGGACGGTCCTCCTACGAGCAGTACTTC,CASRGGRSSYEQYF
.,.,TRBJ2-2,TRBV5-6,TGTGCCAGCAGCTTGTGGGTAGGAGGGCGTATCACCGGGGAGCTGTTTTTT,CASSLWVGGRITGELFF
.,.,TRBJ1-5,TRBV18,TGTGCCAGCTCGTCGGGAGGGAGCGGTGTTCAGCCCCAGCATTTT,CASSSGGSGVQPQHF
TRBD2,.,TRBJ2-7,TRBV7-2,TGTGCCAGCAGCTTAGGGCTAGCGGGAGGGCAGGGCGAGCAGTACTTC,CASSLGLAGGQGEQYF
TRBD1,.,TRBJ2-5,TRBV3-1/TRBV3-2,TGTGCCAGCAGCCCTCCAACAGGGGAACTAAGGACCCAGTACTTC,CASSPPTGELRTQYF